The clone carrying this T cell receptor beta chain was seen a few times. This sample is part of a study of tumour-infiltrating T cells in Burkitt lymphoma. Sequenced by immunoSEQ multiplex PCR; TCRdb stores in-frame clones only, minus some. The sample carries some 6,500 clones, around a tenth recorded once. Per the germline V gene, CDR1 is SGHNT and CDR2 is YYREEE (reference sequence). The CDR3 runs to 15 residues. V lost 1 base and J lost 0; bases outside the gene matches: 1. The V and J genes are TRBV5-4 and TRBJ2-1, with 7 bases matching TRBD2. This sequence originates from a human donor with diffuse large B-cell lymphoma. Sequencing input: tumor tissue. In nucleotides, the CDR3 is TGTGCCAGCAGCTTGCAGCGGGACTCCTACAATGAGCAGTTCTTC. Its translation: CASSLQRDSYNEQFF.